One and the same sample provided the 32 T cell receptor beta chains below, sequenced in a study of patients and donors after allogeneic stem cell transplantation. TCRdb ran MiXCR on the RT-PCR reads and lists one entry per CDR3 protein. The repertoire holds roughly 150,000 distinct CDR3 sequences, with 20% to 25% as singletons. Material: blood, either unsorted or a sorted T cell fraction (not recorded which). The source is a human donor who was either an allogeneic HSCT recipient or a stem cell or donor lymphocyte infusion donor (not recorded which). It is not recorded whose cells these are; they may come from a transplant donor.

As regards this clonotype: Its ends do not fully match the called genes, so a read error is possible. This sequence joins TRBV12-3 or TRBV12-4 and TRBJ2-2, with 12 bases lining up with TRBD1. This CDR3 is built from 15 residues. As DNA, the CDR3 is TGTGCCAGCAGGCCGGGACAGGGGGCGATCGGGGAGCTCTTTTTT. As protein: CASRPGQGAIGELFF.

This clonotype was seen more than once but under ten times. The chain uses TRBV12-3 or TRBV12-4 and TRBJ1-2, with D perhaps matching TRBD1 (5 bases). The V end was cut by 6 bases, the J end by 0 bases, with 20 bases between. The CDR3 runs 17 residues. The CDR3, as DNA: TGTGCCAGCAGACAGACGGGGGGGGAACGGACTAACTATGGCTACACCTTC. Amino acids: CASRQTGGERTNYGYTF.

This clonotype was counted a few times. The chain employs TRBV7-6 and TRBJ1-1, with D tentatively TRBD1 (6 bases). The CDR3 has 18 residues. Per germline, CDR1 SGHVS and CDR2 FNYEAQ. Trimming removed 5 bases from V and 5 bases from J, with 27 bases in between. The CDR3 protein is CASSDYRVFDNRVTEAFF. The CDR3 DNA sequence: TGTGCCAGCAGCGACTACAGGGTATTTGACAATCGAGTGACTGAAGCTTTCTTT.

This clonotype was counted between two and nine times. The chain has TRBV6-6 and TRBJ2-3; no clear D gene. There are 14 residues in the CDR3. Trimming removed 5 bases from V and 1 base from J, with 10 bases in between. Germline V gene lookup returns CDR1 MNHNY and CDR2 SVGAGI (reference sequence). CDR3 sequence: CASSLVFGTDTQYF. The CDR3 DNA reads TGTGCCAGCAGTCTCGTATTCGGCACAGATACGCAGTATTTT.

This clonotype has only a few counts. V and J are TRBV20-1 and TRBJ1-1, with D tentatively TRBD1 (6 bases). The CDR3 sequence is 17 residues long. Trimming cost V 1 base and J 1 base, with 19 bases left between them. Germline loops: CDR1 DFQATT, CDR2 SNEGSKA (reference sequence). The DNA for the CDR3 is TGCAGTGCTAGAGCTCTCCAGGGGTCGTGGAGGAACACTGAAGCTTTCTTT. Translation: CSARALQGSWRNTEAFF.

The genes are TRBV19 and TRBJ1-5; 8 bases are a match to TRBD1. CDR3 length: 14 amino acids. V lost 3 bases, J lost 2 bases, and 0 bases stayed unmatched. Germline assignment: CDR1 LNHDA and CDR2 SQIVND (reference sequence). The CDR3 spells CASSMGQGNQPQHF. DNA of the CDR3: TGTGCCAGTAGTATGGGACAGGGCAATCAGCCCCAGCATTTT.

The V gene is TRBV9, the J gene TRBJ2-7; tentative D call: TRBD1 (6 bases). Trimming pared 0 bases from V and 3 bases from J, leaving 13 bases between. Germline CDR1 SGDLS, CDR2 YYNGEE. The length of the CDR3 is 15 residues. The CDR3 DNA reads as TGTGCCAGCAGCGTAGGGCAGGGGCCCCTCTACGAGCAGTACTTC. This translates into CASSVGQGPLYEQYF.

V gene TRBV20-1 combines with J gene TRBJ2-7; D possibly matches TRBD1 or TRBD2 (5 bases each). V was shortened by 5 bases and J by 2 bases, with 19 bases between the two germline ends. Germline V lookup: CDR1 DFQATT, CDR2 SNEGSKA (reference sequence). This CDR3 comprises 15 residues. The CDR3 region has the DNA TGCAGTGCTTGGCGGGCCGGGACGGTCACCTACGAGCAGTACTTC. It encodes CSAWRAGTVTYEQYF.

The gene calls are TRBV6-1 and TRBJ1-2; no firm D call. V lost 1 base and J 3 bases, leaving 6 bases between the germline ends. This CDR3 comprises 13 residues. Per germline, CDR1 MNHNS and CDR2 SASEGT. CDR3 sequence (DNA): TGTGCCAGCAGTGAAGAGAGCCACTATGGCTACACCTTC. This translates into CASSEESHYGYTF.

About this clonotype itself: This sequence may be a read error, since a much larger clone differs from it by one base. The genes are TRBV12-3 or TRBV12-4 and TRBJ1-5; D is undetermined. V lost 3 bases and J lost 6, with 9 bases in between. The CDR3 loop spans 13 amino acids. The CDR3 protein is CASSLTHIQPQHF. The CDR3 nucleotides are TGTGCCAGCAGTTTGACCCACATTCAGCCCCAGCATTTT.

By share, this clonotype ranks as medium-sized. The V gene is TRBV29-1, the J gene TRBJ1-1; 7 bases match TRBD1. The CDR3 runs to 13 residues. V trimming: 4 bases; J trimming: 2 bases; junction bases outside the gene matches: 4. Germline V gene sequence: CDR1 SQVTM, CDR2 ANQGSEA. CDR3 residues: CSVVAGGNTEAFF. CDR3 in DNA: TGCAGCGTTGTAGCAGGGGGAAACACTGAAGCTTTCTTT.

The V and J genes are TRBV12-3 or TRBV12-4 and TRBJ2-1; D remains ambiguous. CDR3 length: 13 residues. The V end lost 3 bases, the J end lost 3 bases, and 6 bases lay between the germline ends. DNA for the CDR3: TGTGCCAGCAGTTTTCTACTCTACAATGAGCAGTTCTTC. Translating gives CASSFLLYNEQFF.

This clonotype was seen more than once but under ten times. The chain couples TRBV29-1 to TRBJ1-2; 10 nucleotides line up with TRBD1. Germline trimming cut 4 bases from V and 8 bases from J; bases unmatched to any gene: 7. This CDR3 is 13 amino acids long. Germline lookup yields CDR1 SQVTM and CDR2 ANQGSEA. CDR3 sequence reads: CSVVGGQGHGYTF. CDR3 nucleotide sequence: TGCAGCGTTGTCGGGGGACAGGGGCACGGCTACACCTTC.

Concerning this clonotype itself: This likely comes from a read error, as the CDR3 has no conserved phenylalanine or tryptophan at its end. The chain has TRBV25-1 and TRBJ1-4; D gene ambiguous. Germline V gene sequence: CDR1 MGHDK, CDR2 SYGVNS. V lost 1 base to trimming and J lost 0 bases, with 9 bases between them. There are 16 residues in the CDR3. This chain's CDR3 is CASSESGKPTNEKLFL. As DNA, the CDR3 is TGTGCCAGCAGTGAATCGGGGAAACCAACTAATGAAAAACTGTTTTTG.

For the CDR3, the DNA is TGTGCCAGCAGTTTTTTAATAGCAGGAGGGAACACTGAAGCTTTCTTT. As protein: CASSFLIAGGNTEAFF. The chain combines TRBV12-3 or TRBV12-4 with TRBJ1-1; D is undetermined. Trimming took off 3 bases at V and 1 base at J, with 15 bases between the two ends. This CDR3 contains 16 residues.

The table lists this clonotype with a few counts. The gene calls are TRBV29-1 and TRBJ2-1, with D maybe TRBD1 (5 bases). Per germline, CDR1 SQVTM and CDR2 ANQGSEA. This CDR3 contains 14 residues. Here the CDR3 DNA reads TGCACCTCGATGGAAACAGGCTCCTACAATGAGCAGTTCTTC. Its protein is CTSMETGSYNEQFF.

This clonotype has at least ten counts. This chain links TRBV29-1 with TRBJ1-2; no firm D call. The CDR3 covers 13 residues. Per germline, CDR1 SQVTM and CDR2 ANQGSEA. Trimming shortened V by 3 bases and J by 4 bases, and 12 bases separated the two germline ends. The CDR3 here is CSVDLERGYGYTF. CDR3 sequence (DNA): TGCAGCGTTGACCTGGAGCGGGGCTATGGCTACACCTTC.

In its sample, this clonotype was seen a few times. V and J are TRBV12-3 or TRBV12-4 and TRBJ1-2, with D perhaps matching TRBD1 (5 bases). V shed 1 base and J shed 3 bases, with 9 bases lying between them. This CDR3 is 14 amino acids long. The CDR3, as DNA: TGTGCCAGCAGTTTAGGAGCAGGGCACTATGGCTACACCTTC. Its protein is CASSLGAGHYGYTF.

This clonotype was recorded a few times. V is TRBV4-2 and J is TRBJ1-1; D remains ambiguous. V gave up 0 bases and J gave up 4 bases, with 12 bases separating them. This CDR3 region has 15 residues. CDR1 and CDR2 (germline): LGHNA, YNFKEQ. CDR3 in amino acids: CASSQEWSTGTEAFF. The CDR3, as DNA: TGTGCCAGCAGCCAAGAATGGTCTACGGGCACTGAAGCTTTCTTT.

The chain is built from TRBV12-3 or TRBV12-4 and TRBJ2-1; unclear D gene. Trimming left V 7 bases short and J 1 base short, with 14 bases between. This CDR3 region has 15 residues. CDR3 loop: CASTIRTESYNEQFF. CDR3 nucleotide sequence: TGTGCCAGCACCATCCGGACGGAGTCCTACAATGAGCAGTTCTTC.

The chain carries TRBV3-1 and TRBJ2-1; D ambiguous. CDR1 LGHDT and CDR2 YNNKEL come from the germline V gene (reference sequence). V was pared by 4 bases and J by 3 bases, with 7 bases between. The CDR3 is made up of 13 amino acids. CDR3 sequence (DNA): TGTGCCAGCAGCCTTACAATCTACAATGAGCAGTTCTTC. This translates into CASSLTIYNEQFF.

This chain joins TRBV12-3 or TRBV12-4 and TRBJ1-4, with 7 positions matching TRBD1. V lost 3 bases, J lost 0 bases, and 10 bases stayed unmatched. The CDR3 totals 18 residues. The CDR3 protein is CASSFFKFGTATNEKLFF. DNA of the CDR3: TGTGCCAGCAGTTTTTTTAAATTCGGGACAGCAACTAATGAAAAACTGTTTTTT.

The V call is TRBV29-1, the J call TRBJ1-2; TRBD1 matches at 8 bases. The germline gives CDR1 SQVTM, CDR2 ANQGSEA. CDR3 length: 13 residues. The V and J ends lost 6 bases and 7 bases, in that order; junction bases with no gene match: 10. The CDR3 reads CSVLAGGSVGYTF. The CDR3 DNA reads as TGCAGCGTCCTCGCAGGGGGCTCCGTTGGCTACACCTTC.

The chain is built from TRBV12-3 or TRBV12-4 and TRBJ1-2; D is ambiguous. CDR3 length: 14 residues. V shed 7 bases and J shed 0 bases, with 12 bases lying between them. The CDR3: CASKAAVANYGYTF. The CDR3 region has the DNA TGTGCCAGCAAAGCGGCTGTAGCTAACTATGGCTACACCTTC.

This clonotype came up a few times. The chain employs TRBV5-6 and TRBJ1-2, with D possibly matching TRBD1 (5 bases). The germline CDR1 and CDR2 sequences are SGHDT and YYEEEE. The V gene lost 2 bases and the J gene lost 2 bases, with 16 bases spanning the gap. The CDR3 has 16 amino acids. Here the CDR3 reads CASSLGHPLENYGYTF. The CDR3 DNA reads as TGTGCCAGCAGCTTAGGACACCCCTTGGAAAACTATGGCTACACCTTC.

CDR3 protein: CASSYSRDSGYTF. The CDR3 DNA follows: TGTGCCAGCAGTTACTCCCGGGACAGCGGCTACACCTTC. The rearrangement uses TRBV6-5 and TRBJ1-2, with TRBD1 identical over 7 bases. The CDR3 consists of 13 residues. V lost 0 bases to trimming and J lost 8 bases; unmatched junction nucleotides: 3. Germline V CDR1 and CDR2: MNHEY, SVGAGI.

The chain combines TRBV20-1 with TRBJ1-4; maybe TRBD1 (5 bases). Germline V gene sequence: CDR1 DFQATT, CDR2 SNEGSKA (reference sequence). The length of the CDR3 is 13 residues. Trimming stripped 4 bases from V and 8 bases from J, with 14 bases between. The CDR3 sequence: CSANFPGGEKLFF. CDR3 in DNA: TGCAGTGCTAACTTTCCGGGGGGAGAAAAACTGTTTTTT.

V usage is TRBV6-1 and J usage is TRBJ2-1; D not certain. The germline V gene has CDR1 MNHNS and CDR2 SASEGT. The CDR3 extends over 15 amino acids. V lost 2 bases and J 1 base, leaving 9 bases between the germline ends. Here the CDR3 DNA reads TGTGCCAGCAGTGAACGTAGGGTATCCTACAATGAGCAGTTCTTC. It is translated as CASSERRVSYNEQFF.

The chain employs TRBV20-1 and TRBJ2-3; 7 nucleotides align to TRBD2. The ends lost 3 bases at V and 0 bases at J; junction bases unmatched: 6. The germline gives CDR1 DFQATT, CDR2 SNEGSKA (reference sequence). This CDR3 contains 15 residues. As DNA, the CDR3 is TGCAGTGCTAGTGCCTGGCGGGAGAGCACAGATACGCAGTATTTT. Translating it yields CSASAWRESTDTQYF.

The gene calls are TRBV20-1 and TRBJ2-3, with TRBD2 matching over 7 bases. The ends lost 5 bases at V and 2 bases at J; junction bases unmatched: 7. The CDR3 has 14 amino acids. Germline CDR1 and CDR2: DFQATT and SNEGSKA (reference sequence). DNA of the CDR3: TGCAGTGCTCTTTGGACTAGAACCACAGATACGCAGTATTTT. Its protein is CSALWTRTTDTQYF.

The CDR3 loop reads CSATPLATNEKLFF. The CDR3, as DNA: TGCAGTGCTACCCCCCTTGCAACTAATGAAAAACTGTTTTTT. V gene TRBV20-1 combines with J gene TRBJ1-4; unclear D gene. V was clipped by 4 bases and J by 0 bases, with 9 bases between them. Germline V gene lookup returns CDR1 DFQATT and CDR2 SNEGSKA (reference sequence). The CDR3 has 14 amino acids.

This clonotype has a handful of counts. The chain couples TRBV4-3 to TRBJ1-3; D unresolved. Deletions cut 2 bases from V and 4 bases from J, with 15 bases between. Germline CDR1 LGHNA, CDR2 YSLEER. This CDR3 has 16 amino acids. CDR3 nucleotides: TGCGCCAGCAGCCAAATTGAGGGAATGAAGGGAAACACCATATATTTT. This encodes CASSQIEGMKGNTIYF.